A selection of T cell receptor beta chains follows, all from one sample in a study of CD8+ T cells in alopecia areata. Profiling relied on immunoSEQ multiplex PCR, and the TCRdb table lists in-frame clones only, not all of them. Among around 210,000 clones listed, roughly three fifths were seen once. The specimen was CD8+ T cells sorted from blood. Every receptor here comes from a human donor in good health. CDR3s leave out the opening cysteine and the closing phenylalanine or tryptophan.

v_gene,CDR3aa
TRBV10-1,ASNNGGPYNEQF
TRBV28,ASSRITGESHGEQY
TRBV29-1,SVGIAGSSYEQY
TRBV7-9,ASSPASSWTYEQY
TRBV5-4,ASSFLREPYGYT
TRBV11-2,ASSTIYEQY
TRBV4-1,ASSQLGSMNTEAF
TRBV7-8,ASSLGFSYEQY
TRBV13,ASSLTGPHT
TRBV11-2,ASSPDLRQF
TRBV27,ASSLSGVHNEQF
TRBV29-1,SAGENSYEQY
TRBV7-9,ASTPGANTQY
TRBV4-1,ASSQGLGTDEAF
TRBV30,AWSKGGEQY
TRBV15,ATSRDTDTLDYGYT
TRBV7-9,ASSFGGTNEKLF
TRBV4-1,ASSHPRDPGQY
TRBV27,ASSPGTGYSPLH
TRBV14,ASSQVAGSTDTQY
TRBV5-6,ASSSWDGKPLH
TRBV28,ASSLGSSYEQY
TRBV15,ATSHGQNNQETQY
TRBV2,ASSVGGTTGELF
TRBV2,ASSSIDGRSNQPQH
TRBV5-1,ASSFGFGGTRGNEQF
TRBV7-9,ASSLPTHEQY
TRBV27,ASSPSPTGELF
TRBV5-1,ASSLDGTFRADGYT
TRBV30,AWSRSGEAF
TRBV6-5,ASRNRIQYGYT
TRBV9,ASSVAKNTGELF
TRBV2,ASTNSGGASDTQY
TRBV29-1,SVEMGQAATNEQF
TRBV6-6,ASTRGNTEAF
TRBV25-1,ASSEPTSGAETQY
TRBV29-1,SGGQAEGLAF
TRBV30,AWSVGTAGELF
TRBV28,ASSFASSEAF
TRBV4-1,ASSPPGGTWETQY
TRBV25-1,ASSEEGVMSPSTDTQY
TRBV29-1,SVELRGGGNTGELF